This TCR beta chain was sequenced in a study of blood T cell repertoires in COVID-19. In the authors' workflow: Amplified reference gene primers provided the basis for estimating nucleated cell counts. Clones were sequenced by immunoSEQ multiplex PCR, and TCRdb holds only the in-frame ones, with some missing. V and J calls and clone size follow that table, whereas D and trimming were derived from the DNA. The data hold approximately 82,000 clones, with approximately 75% observed a single time. CDR3 length equals 15 residues. The V end was cut by 4 bases, the J end by 4 bases, with 14 bases between. In germline, CDR1 is LNHDA, CDR2 SQIVND (reference sequence).

The sequencing sample was made of peripheral blood. The sequence was collected from a human donor in a cohort sampled during active COVID-19. This chain links TRBV19 with TRBJ2-4, with D maybe TRBD1 (6 bases). Here the CDR3 reads CASSTWGHLKNIQYF. CDR3 bases: TGTGCCAGTAGTACTTGGGGGCACCTAAAAAACATTCAGTACTTC.